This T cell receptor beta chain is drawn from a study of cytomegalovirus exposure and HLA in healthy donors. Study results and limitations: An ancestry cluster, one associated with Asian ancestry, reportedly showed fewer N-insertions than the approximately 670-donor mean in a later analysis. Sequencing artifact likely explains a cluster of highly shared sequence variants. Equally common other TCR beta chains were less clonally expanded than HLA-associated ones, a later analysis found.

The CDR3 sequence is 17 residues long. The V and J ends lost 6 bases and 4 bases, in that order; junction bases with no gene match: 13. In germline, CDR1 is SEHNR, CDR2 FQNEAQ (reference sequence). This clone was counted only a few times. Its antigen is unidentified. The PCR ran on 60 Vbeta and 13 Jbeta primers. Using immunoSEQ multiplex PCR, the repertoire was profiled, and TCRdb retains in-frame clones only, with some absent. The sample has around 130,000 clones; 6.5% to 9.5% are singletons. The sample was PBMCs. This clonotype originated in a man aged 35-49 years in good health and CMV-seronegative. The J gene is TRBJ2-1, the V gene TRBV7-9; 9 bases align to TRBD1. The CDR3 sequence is CASRQIPGQGTYNEQFF. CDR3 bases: TGTGCCAGCAGACAAATCCCGGGACAGGGAACTTACAATGAGCAGTTCTTC.